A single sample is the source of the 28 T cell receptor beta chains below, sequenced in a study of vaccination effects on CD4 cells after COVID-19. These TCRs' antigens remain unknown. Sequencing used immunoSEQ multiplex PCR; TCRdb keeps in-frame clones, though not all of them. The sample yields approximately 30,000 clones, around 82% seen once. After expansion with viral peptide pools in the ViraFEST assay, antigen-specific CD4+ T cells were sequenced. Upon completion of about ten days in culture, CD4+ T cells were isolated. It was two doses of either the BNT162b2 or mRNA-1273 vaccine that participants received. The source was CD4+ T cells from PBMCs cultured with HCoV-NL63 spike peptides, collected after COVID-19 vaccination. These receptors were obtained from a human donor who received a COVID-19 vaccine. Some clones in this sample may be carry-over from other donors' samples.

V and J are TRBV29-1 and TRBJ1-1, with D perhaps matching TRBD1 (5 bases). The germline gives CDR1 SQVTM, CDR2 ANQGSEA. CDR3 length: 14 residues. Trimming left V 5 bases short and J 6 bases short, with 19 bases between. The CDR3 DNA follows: TGCAGCGTTACCCCAAGGCAGGGCGTAGCTGAAGCTTTCTTT. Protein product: CSVTPRQGVAEAFF.

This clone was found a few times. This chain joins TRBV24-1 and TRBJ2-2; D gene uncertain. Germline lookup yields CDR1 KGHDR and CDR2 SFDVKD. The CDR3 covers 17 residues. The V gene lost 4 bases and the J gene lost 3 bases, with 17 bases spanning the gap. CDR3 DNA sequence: TGTGCCACCAGTGACCCGTCCCTCCCGGGTGACACCGGGGAGCTGTTTTTT. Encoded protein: CATSDPSLPGDTGELFF.

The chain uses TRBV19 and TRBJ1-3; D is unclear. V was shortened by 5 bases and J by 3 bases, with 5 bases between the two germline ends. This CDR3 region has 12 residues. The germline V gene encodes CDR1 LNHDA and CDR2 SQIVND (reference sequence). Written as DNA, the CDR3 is TGTGCCAGTAGTCCCGGTGGAAACACCATATATTTT. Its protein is CASSPGGNTIYF.

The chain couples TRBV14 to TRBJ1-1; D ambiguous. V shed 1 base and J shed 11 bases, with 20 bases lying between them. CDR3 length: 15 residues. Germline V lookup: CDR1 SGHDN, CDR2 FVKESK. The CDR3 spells CASSQVFGGSGGAFF. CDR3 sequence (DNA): TGTGCCAGCAGCCAAGTGTTCGGCGGGTCTGGCGGGGCTTTCTTT.

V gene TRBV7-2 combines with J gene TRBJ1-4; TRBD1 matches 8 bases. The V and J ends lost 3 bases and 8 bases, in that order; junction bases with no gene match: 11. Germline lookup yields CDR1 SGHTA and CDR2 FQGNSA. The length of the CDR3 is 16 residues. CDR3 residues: CASSFIKGQGWEKLFF. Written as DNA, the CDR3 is TGTGCCAGCAGCTTTATCAAAGGACAGGGTTGGGAAAAACTGTTTTTT. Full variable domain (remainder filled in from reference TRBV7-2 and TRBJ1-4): GAGVSQSPSNKVTEKGKDVELRCDPISGHTALYWYRQSLGQGLEFLIYFQGNSAPDKSGLPSDRFSAERTGGSVSTLTIQRTQQEDSAVYLCASSFIKGQGWEKLFFGSGTQLSVL.

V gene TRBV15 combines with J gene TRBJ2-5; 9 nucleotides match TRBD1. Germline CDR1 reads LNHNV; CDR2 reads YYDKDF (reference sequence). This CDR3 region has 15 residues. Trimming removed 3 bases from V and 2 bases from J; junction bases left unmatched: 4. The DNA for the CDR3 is TGTGCCACCAGCAGGGACAGGGGTGGTCAAGAGACCCAGTACTTC. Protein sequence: CATSRDRGGQETQYF.

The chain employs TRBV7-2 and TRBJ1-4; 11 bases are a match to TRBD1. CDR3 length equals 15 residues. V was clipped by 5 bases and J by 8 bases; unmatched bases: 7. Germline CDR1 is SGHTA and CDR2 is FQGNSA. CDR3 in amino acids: CASSTGQGVGEKLFF. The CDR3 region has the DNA TGTGCCAGCAGCACGGGACAGGGGGTTGGCGAAAAACTGTTTTTT.

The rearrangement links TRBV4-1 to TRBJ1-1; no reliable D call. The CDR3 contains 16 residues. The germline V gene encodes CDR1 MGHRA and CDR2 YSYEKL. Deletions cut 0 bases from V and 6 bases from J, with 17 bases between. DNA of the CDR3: TGCGCCAGCAGCCAAGATGGGTCCGGACTTGTACCTGAAGCTTTCTTT. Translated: CASSQDGSGLVPEAFF.

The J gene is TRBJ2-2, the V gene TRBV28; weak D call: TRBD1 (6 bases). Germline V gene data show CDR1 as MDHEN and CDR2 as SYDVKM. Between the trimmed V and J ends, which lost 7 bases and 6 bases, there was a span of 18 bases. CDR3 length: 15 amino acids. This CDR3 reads CASIGSRGRSGELFF. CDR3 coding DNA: TGTGCCAGCATTGGAAGCAGGGGAAGGTCCGGGGAGCTGTTTTTT.

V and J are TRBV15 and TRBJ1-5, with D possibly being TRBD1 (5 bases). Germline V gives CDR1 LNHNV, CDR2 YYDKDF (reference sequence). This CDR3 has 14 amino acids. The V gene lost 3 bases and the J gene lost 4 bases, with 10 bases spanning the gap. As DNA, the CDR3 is TGTGCCACCAGCAGTGGGGGATCAAATCAGCCCCAGCATTTT. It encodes CATSSGGSNQPQHF.

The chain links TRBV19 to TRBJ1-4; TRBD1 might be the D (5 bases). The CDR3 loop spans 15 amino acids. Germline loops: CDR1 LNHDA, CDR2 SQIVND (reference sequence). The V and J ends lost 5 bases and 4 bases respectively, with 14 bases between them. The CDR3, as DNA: TGTGCCAGTAGTCCCAGGGACGGCCTTAATGAAAAACTGTTTTTT. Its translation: CASSPRDGLNEKLFF.

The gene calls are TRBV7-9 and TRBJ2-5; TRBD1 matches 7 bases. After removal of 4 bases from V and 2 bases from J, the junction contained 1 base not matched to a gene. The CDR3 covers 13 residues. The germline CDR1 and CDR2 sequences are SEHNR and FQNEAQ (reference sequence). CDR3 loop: CASSWGQQETQYF. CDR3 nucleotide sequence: TGTGCCAGCAGCTGGGGACAGCAAGAGACCCAGTACTTC.

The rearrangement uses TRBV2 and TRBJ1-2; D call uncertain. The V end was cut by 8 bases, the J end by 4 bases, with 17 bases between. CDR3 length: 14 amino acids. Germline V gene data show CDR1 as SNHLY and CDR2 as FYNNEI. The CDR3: CASGLVTVPYGYTF. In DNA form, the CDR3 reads TGTGCCAGCGGTTTAGTCACAGTCCCCTATGGCTACACCTTC.

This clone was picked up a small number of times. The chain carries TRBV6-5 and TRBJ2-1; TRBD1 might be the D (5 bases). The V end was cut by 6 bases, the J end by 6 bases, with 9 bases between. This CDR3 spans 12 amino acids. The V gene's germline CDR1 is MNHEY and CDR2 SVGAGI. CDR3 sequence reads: CASSYTGNEQFF. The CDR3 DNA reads TGTGCCAGCAGCTATACAGGCAATGAGCAGTTCTTC.

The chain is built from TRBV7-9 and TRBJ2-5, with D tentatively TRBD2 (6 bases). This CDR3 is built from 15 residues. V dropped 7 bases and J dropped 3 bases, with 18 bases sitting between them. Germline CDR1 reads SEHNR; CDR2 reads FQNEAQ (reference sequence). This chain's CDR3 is CASTAIGGPEETQYF. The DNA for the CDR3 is TGTGCCAGCACCGCGATCGGGGGACCCGAAGAGACCCAGTACTTC.

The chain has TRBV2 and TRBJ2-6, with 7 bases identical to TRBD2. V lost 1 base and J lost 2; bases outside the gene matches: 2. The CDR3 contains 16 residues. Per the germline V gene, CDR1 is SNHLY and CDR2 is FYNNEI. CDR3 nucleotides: TGTGCCAGCAGTGAAGTACGGGGGGCTGGGGCCAACGTCCTGACTTTC. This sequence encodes CASSEVRGAGANVLTF.

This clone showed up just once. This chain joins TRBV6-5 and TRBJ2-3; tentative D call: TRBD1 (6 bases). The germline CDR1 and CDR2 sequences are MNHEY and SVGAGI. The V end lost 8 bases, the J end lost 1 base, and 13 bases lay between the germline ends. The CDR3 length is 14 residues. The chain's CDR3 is CASELRQGTDTQYF. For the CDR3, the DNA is TGTGCCAGCGAGCTTAGACAGGGCACAGATACGCAGTATTTT.

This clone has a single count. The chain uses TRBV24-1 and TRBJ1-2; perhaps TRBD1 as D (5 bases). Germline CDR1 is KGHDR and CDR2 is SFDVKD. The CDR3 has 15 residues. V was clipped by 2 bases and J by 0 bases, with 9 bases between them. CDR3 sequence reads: CATSDSQVTNYGYTF. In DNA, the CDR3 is TGTGCCACCAGTGATTCACAGGTTACTAACTATGGCTACACCTTC.

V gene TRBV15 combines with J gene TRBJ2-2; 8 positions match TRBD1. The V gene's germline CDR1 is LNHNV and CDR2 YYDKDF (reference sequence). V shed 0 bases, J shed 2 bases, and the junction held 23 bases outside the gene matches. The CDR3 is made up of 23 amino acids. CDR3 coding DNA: TGTGCCACCAGCAGAGAAAGGACAGGGCTGTCAAACCCCTACCTGACTAACACCGGGGAGCTGTTTTTT. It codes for CATSRERTGLSNPYLTNTGELFF.

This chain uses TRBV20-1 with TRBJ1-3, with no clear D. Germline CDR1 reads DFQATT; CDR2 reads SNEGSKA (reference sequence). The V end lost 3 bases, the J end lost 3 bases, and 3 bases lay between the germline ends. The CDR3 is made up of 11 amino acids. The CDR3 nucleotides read TGCAGTGCTAGGGGTGGAAACACCATATATTTT. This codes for CSARGGNTIYF.

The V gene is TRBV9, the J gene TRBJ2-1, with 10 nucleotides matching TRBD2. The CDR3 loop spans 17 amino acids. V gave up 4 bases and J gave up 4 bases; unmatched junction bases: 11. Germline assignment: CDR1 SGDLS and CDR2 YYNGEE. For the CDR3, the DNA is TGTGCCAGCAGCCCTCGGGGATCTAGCGGGAGTTACAATGAGCAGTTCTTC. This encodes CASSPRGSSGSYNEQFF.

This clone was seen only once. CDR3 DNA sequence: TGTGCCAGCAGCCCGGCTTCGGGGTACTCCTACGAGCAGTACGTC. Translating gives CASSPASGYSYEQYV. This sequence joins TRBV7-8 and TRBJ2-7; D is perhaps TRBD2 (5 bases). Germline assignment: CDR1 SGHVS and CDR2 FQNEAQ. The V gene lost 5 bases and the J gene lost 0 bases, with 14 bases spanning the gap. The CDR3 sequence is 15 residues long.

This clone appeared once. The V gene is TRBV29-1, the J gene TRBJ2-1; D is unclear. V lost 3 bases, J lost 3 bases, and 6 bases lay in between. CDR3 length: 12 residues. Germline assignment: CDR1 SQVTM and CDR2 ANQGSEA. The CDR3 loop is CSVERSYNEQFF. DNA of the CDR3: TGCAGCGTTGAGCGAAGCTACAATGAGCAGTTCTTC.

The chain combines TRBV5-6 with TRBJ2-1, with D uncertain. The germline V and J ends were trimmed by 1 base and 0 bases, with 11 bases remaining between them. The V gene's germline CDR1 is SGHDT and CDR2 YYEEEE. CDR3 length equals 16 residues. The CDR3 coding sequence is TGTGCCAGCAGCTTGTCTCGTGGAAGCTCCTACAATGAGCAGTTCTTC. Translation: CASSLSRGSSYNEQFF.

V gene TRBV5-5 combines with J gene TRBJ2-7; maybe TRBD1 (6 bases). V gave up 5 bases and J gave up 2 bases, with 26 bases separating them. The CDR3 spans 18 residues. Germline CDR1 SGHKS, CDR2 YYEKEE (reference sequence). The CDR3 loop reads CASRPSGQGLGGPYEQYV. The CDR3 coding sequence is TGTGCCAGCAGACCATCGGGACAAGGGTTGGGTGGTCCCTACGAGCAGTACGTC.

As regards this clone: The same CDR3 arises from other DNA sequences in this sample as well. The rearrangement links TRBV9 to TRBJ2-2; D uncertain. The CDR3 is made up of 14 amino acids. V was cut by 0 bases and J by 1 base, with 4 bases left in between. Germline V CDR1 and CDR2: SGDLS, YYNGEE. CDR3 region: CASSVVGNTGELFF. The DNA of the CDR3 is TGTGCCAGCAGCGTAGTGGGGAACACCGGGGAGCTGTTTTTT.

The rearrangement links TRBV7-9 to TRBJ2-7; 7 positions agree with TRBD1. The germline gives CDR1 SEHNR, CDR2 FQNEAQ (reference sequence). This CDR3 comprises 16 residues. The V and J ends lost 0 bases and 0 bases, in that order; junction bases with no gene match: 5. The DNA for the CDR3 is TGTGCCAGCAGCTTAGCAGGGACAGCCAACTCCTACGAGCAGTACGTC. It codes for CASSLAGTANSYEQYV.

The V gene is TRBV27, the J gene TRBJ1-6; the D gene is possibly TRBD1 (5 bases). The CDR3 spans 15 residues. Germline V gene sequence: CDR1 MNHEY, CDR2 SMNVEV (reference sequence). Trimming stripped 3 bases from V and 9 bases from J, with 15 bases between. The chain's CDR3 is CASSFTLGGTSPLHF. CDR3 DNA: TGTGCCAGCAGTTTTACCCTCGGGGGGACTTCACCCCTCCACTTT.